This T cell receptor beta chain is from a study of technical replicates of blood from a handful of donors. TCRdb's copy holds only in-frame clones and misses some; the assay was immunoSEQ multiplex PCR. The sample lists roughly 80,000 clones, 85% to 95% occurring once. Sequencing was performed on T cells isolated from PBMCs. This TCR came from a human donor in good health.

The CDR3 bases are TGTGCCAGCAGCTTTATGGAGCAAGAGACCCAGTACTTC. The encoded protein is CASSFMEQETQYF. The genes are TRBV11-3 and TRBJ2-5, with D unresolved. V lost 3 bases to trimming and J lost 2 bases, with 7 bases between them. Germline CDR1 SGHNT, CDR2 YENEEA. This CDR3 spans 13 amino acids.